This T cell receptor (beta chain) is drawn from a study of CD8+ T cells in alopecia areata. It was cDNA, reverse transcribed from extracted RNA, that served as the sequencing template. Measured with immunoSEQ multiplex PCR; TCRdb has only the in-frame clones, and not every one. This sample yields about 120,000 clones, of which about 51% are seen a single time; about 10% belongs to the top ten. The receptor comes from a human donor with alopecia areata. Sample: NKG2D-low CD8+ T cells sorted from blood.

The CDR3 here is CASSSGGYQETQYF. DNA of the CDR3: TGTGCCAGCAGTAGCGGGGGGTACCAAGAGACCCAGTACTTC. The J gene is TRBJ2-5, the V gene TRBV2; TRBD2 agrees at 9 bases. This CDR3 region has 14 residues. J was trimmed by 0 bases and V by 5 bases; bases with no gene match: 1. The V gene's germline CDR1 is SNHLY and CDR2 FYNNEI.